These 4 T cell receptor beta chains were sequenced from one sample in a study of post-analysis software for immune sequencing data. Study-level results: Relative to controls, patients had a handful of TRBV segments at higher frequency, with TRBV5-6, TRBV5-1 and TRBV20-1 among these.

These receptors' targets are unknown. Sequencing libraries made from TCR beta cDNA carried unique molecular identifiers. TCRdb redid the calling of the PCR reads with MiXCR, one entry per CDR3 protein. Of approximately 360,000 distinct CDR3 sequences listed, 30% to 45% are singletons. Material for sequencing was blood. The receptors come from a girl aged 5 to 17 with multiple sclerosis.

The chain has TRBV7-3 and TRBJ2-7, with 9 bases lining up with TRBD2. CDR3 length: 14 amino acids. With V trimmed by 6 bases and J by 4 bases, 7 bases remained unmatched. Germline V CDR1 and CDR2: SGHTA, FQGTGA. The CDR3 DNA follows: TGTGCCAGCAGTTTCGGGGGACTAGCTTACGAGCAGTACTTC. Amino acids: CASSFGGLAYEQYF.

CDR3 sequence reads: CSAPRTGRADTQYF. DNA for the CDR3: TGCAGTGCTCCGAGGACAGGGCGGGCAGATACGCAGTATTTT. The J gene is TRBJ2-3, the V gene TRBV20-1; the match to TRBD1 covers 8 bases. CDR3 size: 14 residues. The V gene's germline CDR1 is DFQATT and CDR2 SNEGSKA (reference sequence). After removal of 5 bases from V and 4 bases from J, the junction contained 8 bases not matched to a gene.

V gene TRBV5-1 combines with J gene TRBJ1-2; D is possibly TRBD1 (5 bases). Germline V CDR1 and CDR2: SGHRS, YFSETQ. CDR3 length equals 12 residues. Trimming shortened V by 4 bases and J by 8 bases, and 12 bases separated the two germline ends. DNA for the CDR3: TGCGCCAGCAGCCTCCGGGACGACGGCTACACCTTC. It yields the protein CASSLRDDGYTF.

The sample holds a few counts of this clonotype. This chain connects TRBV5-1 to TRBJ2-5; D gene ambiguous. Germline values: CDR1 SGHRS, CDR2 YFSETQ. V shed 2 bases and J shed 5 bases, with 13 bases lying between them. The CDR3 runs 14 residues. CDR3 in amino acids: CASSFGGQEETQYF. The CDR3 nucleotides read TGCGCCAGCAGCTTCGGCGGCCAGGAGGAGACCCAGTACTTC.